This TCR beta chain was identified in a study of Ad26.COV2.S vaccination and SARS-CoV-2 variants. In the study overall: Donor got 5x10^10 or 1x10^11 viral particles of Ad26.COV2.S. General observations from the study: Across vaccine and placebo recipients, the breadth of non-spike TCRs was similar.

Described treatment: around 19 received Ad26.COV2.S at low or high dose, single or two shots; 5 received placebo; per-sample allocation not given. On day 63 after the first injection, vaccine and placebo recipients gave samples. Expressing Wuhan-strain SARS-CoV-2 spike, an Ad26 vector served as the vaccine. Comment on this clone: Its antigen is currently unknown.

Between the trimmed V and J ends, which lost 5 bases and 3 bases, there was a span of 13 bases. The CDR3 is made up of 15 amino acids. CDR1 and CDR2 from the germline V gene are SGHVS and FQNEAQ. Generated by immunoSEQ multiplex PCR, the TCRdb table keeps only in-frame clones and is missing some. This repertoire shows 350,000 to 500,000 clones, approximately 92% found once; its top ten account for roughly an eighth. The rearrangement links TRBV7-8 to TRBJ1-4; D unresolved. The sample in question was peripheral blood, obtained in a trial of Ad26.COV2.S vaccine versus placebo. The receptor comes from a person between 18 and 65 years old who received the Ad26.COV2.S COVID-19 vaccine or a placebo. CDR3 DNA: TGTGCCAGCAGCCCTCTACGGGGTTCTAATGAAAAACTGTTTTTT. It specifies CASSPLRGSNEKLFF. The complete variable domain, with remaining parts taken from reference TRBV7-8 and TRBJ1-4, reads GAGVSQSPRYKVAKRGQDVALRCDPISGHVSLFWYQQALGQGPEFLTYFQNEAQLDKSGLPSDRFFAERPEGSVSTLKIQRTQQEDSAVYLCASSPLRGSNEKLFFGSGTQLSVL.